This TCR beta chain was identified during a study of cytomegalovirus exposure and HLA in healthy donors. Notes on the study in general: Some 17,000 TCR beta sequences were associated with HLA alleles at 0.05 false discovery rate in a later analysis. On later analysis, the bulk of CMV-associated TCR beta chains appeared to be HLA-restricted. Presence/absence analysis assumed near-uniform sequencing depth across donors.

Use of 60 Vbeta and 13 Jbeta primers characterized the PCR. The repertoire was sequenced with immunoSEQ multiplex PCR; TCRdb's copy has only in-frame clones and lacks some. The table has approximately 100,000 clones, around 73% seen once; the top ten hold approximately 4%. V dropped 0 bases and J dropped 3 bases, with 10 bases sitting between them. The CDR3 has 14 residues. CDR1 SGHKS and CDR2 YYEKEE come from the germline V gene (reference sequence). Concerning this clone itself: The antigen is undetermined.

What was sequenced was PBMCs. The TCR comes from a woman between 40 and 55 years old in good health and CMV-seropositive. V is TRBV5-5 and J is TRBJ2-7, with TRBD1 as a possible D gene (5 bases). CDR3 sequence reads: CASSLGGVNYEQYF. In nucleotides, the CDR3 is TGTGCCAGCAGCTTGGGGGGCGTTAACTACGAGCAGTACTTC.